The 25 T cell receptor beta chains reported below all come from one sample, sequenced in a study of cytomegalovirus exposure and HLA in healthy donors. This PCR relied on a set of 60 Vbeta primers and 13 Jbeta primers. Clones were read by immunoSEQ multiplex PCR, and TCRdb kept only the in-frame ones, dropping some. The top ten hold over 1.5% of the sample, which has more than 150,000 clones, over 70% seen once. Material: PBMCs. These receptors came from a young woman in good health and CMV-seronegative.

Points on this clone: Other DNA sequences within the sample encode an identical CDR3. The V and J genes are TRBV6-6 and TRBJ1-2; no firm D call. The germline V gene encodes CDR1 MNHNY and CDR2 SVGAGI (reference sequence). The ends were cut back, 6 bases at V and 4 bases at J, with 15 bases in the middle. The CDR3 covers 14 residues. The CDR3 sequence: CASRPDTRVYGYTF. In nucleotides, the CDR3 is TGTGCCAGCAGGCCAGACACGAGGGTCTATGGCTACACCTTC.

The chain employs TRBV5-1 and TRBJ1-1; TRBD1 is a possible D gene (6 bases). Germline V gene data show CDR1 as SGHRS and CDR2 as YFSETQ. There are 15 residues in the CDR3. The V end was cut by 4 bases, the J end by 1 base, with 14 bases between. CDR3 loop: CASSMQGPGNTEAFF. CDR3 bases: TGCGCCAGCAGCATGCAGGGGCCGGGGAACACTGAAGCTTTCTTT.

This chain connects TRBV28 to TRBJ2-5, with TRBD1 identical over 7 bases. Germline values: CDR1 MDHEN, CDR2 SYDVKM. CDR3 length equals 15 residues. The junction had 5 bases not matched to a gene; V was cut back by 4 bases and J by 0 bases. In DNA, the CDR3 is TGTGCCAGCAGTTCGAGGACAGGAAACCAAGAGACCCAGTACTTC. Translated: CASSSRTGNQETQYF.

The J gene is TRBJ1-3, the V gene TRBV7-8; D not certain. V shed 6 bases and J shed 0 bases, with 24 bases lying between them. This CDR3 spans 19 amino acids. Per the germline V gene, CDR1 is SGHVS and CDR2 is FQNEAQ. The CDR3 region has the DNA TGTGCCAGCAGACAAACACTTGACGTAGACCGAGGCTCTGGAAACACCATATATTTT. Translating gives CASRQTLDVDRGSGNTIYF.

The chain combines TRBV5-1 with TRBJ2-5; 10 positions agree with TRBD1. J gave up 3 bases and V 4 bases, and 3 bases lay outside the gene matches. The CDR3 contains 14 residues. Looked up from germline, CDR1 is SGHRS and CDR2 is YFSETQ. In nucleotides, the CDR3 is TGCGCCAGCAGCCTCGGGACAGGGGAAGAGACCCAGTACTTC. The encoded protein is CASSLGTGEETQYF.

The V gene is TRBV7-9, the J gene TRBJ2-5; 7 bases are a match to TRBD1. J gave up 0 bases and V 4 bases, and 5 bases lay outside the gene matches. CDR3 length equals 15 residues. Germline lookup yields CDR1 SEHNR and CDR2 FQNEAQ (reference sequence). CDR3 DNA sequence: TGTGCCAGCAGCTCGCCCGGGACAGACCAAGAGACCCAGTACTTC. It codes for CASSSPGTDQETQYF.

This sequence joins TRBV18 and TRBJ1-2; D possibly corresponds to TRBD1 (5 bases). This CDR3 is built from 17 residues. Germline V lookup: CDR1 KGHSH, CDR2 LQKENI. The V end lost 2 bases, the J end lost 6 bases, and 22 bases lay between the germline ends. CDR3 DNA sequence: TGTGCCAGCTCACCAGTTCCCGACACGGGGGTGGTCAATGGCTACACCTTC. Its translation: CASSPVPDTGVVNGYTF.

This chain links TRBV5-1 with TRBJ2-6; D unclear. Germline-derived CDR1 and CDR2 are SGHRS and YFSETQ. This CDR3 has 15 residues. Trimming shortened V by 5 bases and J by 0 bases, and 9 bases separated the two germline ends. This CDR3 reads CASSPPVSGANVLTF. The CDR3 DNA reads TGCGCCAGCAGTCCGCCAGTCTCTGGGGCCAACGTCCTGACTTTC.

The rearrangement joins TRBV7-2 to TRBJ2-3; TRBD2 is a possible D gene (6 bases). The CDR3 covers 16 residues. Germline assignment: CDR1 SGHTA and CDR2 FQGNSA. Trimming took off 5 bases at V and 1 base at J, with 16 bases between the two ends. In DNA, the CDR3 is TGTGCCAGCAGCCTGGCGAGCGGGCCACGCACAGATACGCAGTATTTT. Residues: CASSLASGPRTDTQYF.

V gene TRBV7-9 combines with J gene TRBJ1-2; 10 bases map to TRBD1. Trimming cost V 5 bases and J 1 base; bases outside gene matches: 4. The germline gives CDR1 SEHNR, CDR2 FQNEAQ (reference sequence). This CDR3 contains 15 residues. The chain's CDR3 is CASSPGQGINYGYTF. The CDR3 DNA is TGTGCCAGCAGCCCGGGACAGGGGATTAACTATGGCTACACCTTC.

The chain couples TRBV13 to TRBJ1-2, with 10 bases matching TRBD1. The junction had 7 bases not matched to a gene; V was cut back by 0 bases and J by 3 bases. CDR1 is PRHDT and CDR2 is FYEKMQ in the germline V gene (reference sequence). This CDR3 comprises 17 residues. CDR3 amino acids: CASSLGGTGAYDYGYTF. CDR3 nucleotide sequence: TGTGCCAGCAGCTTAGGAGGGACAGGGGCTTATGACTATGGCTACACCTTC.

The rearrangement uses TRBV5-1 and TRBJ1-2; a weak D match, TRBD1 (5 bases). Per germline, CDR1 SGHRS and CDR2 YFSETQ. The CDR3 contains 14 residues. The ends were cut back, 0 bases at V and 7 bases at J, with 13 bases in the middle. This CDR3 reads CASSLEGESSGYTF. DNA of the CDR3: TGCGCCAGCAGCTTGGAAGGGGAAAGCTCTGGCTACACCTTC.

V usage is TRBV9 and J usage is TRBJ1-3; D not resolved. This CDR3 has 15 residues. The V and J ends lost 4 bases and 2 bases respectively, with 13 bases between them. Germline CDR1 SGDLS, CDR2 YYNGEE. This CDR3 reads CASSPSTATGNTIYF. CDR3 DNA: TGTGCCAGCAGCCCGTCGACTGCTACTGGAAACACCATATATTTT.

This clone was observed a handful of times. This sequence joins TRBV29-1 and TRBJ1-1; TRBD1 matches at 9 bases. V lost 3 bases, J lost 6 bases, and 2 bases stayed unmatched. CDR1 is SQVTM, CDR2 ANQGSEA, per germline. The CDR3 has 12 amino acids. CDR3 protein: CSVEGQGPEAFF. The CDR3 region has the DNA TGCAGCGTTGAGGGACAGGGCCCTGAAGCTTTCTTT.

CDR3 region: CASSRMTSGGAGEQFF. Here the CDR3 DNA reads TGTGCCAGCAGCCGAATGACTAGCGGGGGGGCGGGTGAGCAGTTCTTC. V usage is TRBV11-3 and J usage is TRBJ2-1, with 14 nucleotides matching TRBD2. The ends lost 5 bases at V and 9 bases at J; junction bases unmatched: 9. Looked up from germline, CDR1 is SGHNT and CDR2 is YENEEA. This CDR3 region has 16 residues.

The chain carries TRBV28 and TRBJ1-6; TRBD1 aligns across 7 bases. The V gene end was trimmed by 5 bases and the J gene end by 10 bases; junction bases not matched to a gene: 5. The CDR3 sequence is 13 residues long. Germline V gives CDR1 MDHEN, CDR2 SYDVKM. The CDR3 protein is CASSEGAGSPLHF. CDR3 in DNA: TGTGCCAGCAGTGAGGGGGCCGGGTCACCCCTCCACTTT. Supplemented by reference TRBV28 and TRBJ1-6, the full variable domain reads DVKVTQSSRYLVKRTGEKVFLECVQDMDHENMFWYRQDPGLGLRLIYFSYDVKMKEKGDIPEGYSVSREKKERFSLILESASTNQTSMYLCASSEGAGSPLHFGNGTRLTVT.

V gene TRBV27 combines with J gene TRBJ1-6; weak D call: TRBD1 (6 bases). V lost 7 bases to trimming and J lost 7 bases, with 14 bases between them. Per germline, CDR1 MNHEY and CDR2 SMNVEV (reference sequence). The CDR3 contains 14 residues. The CDR3 DNA is TGTGCCAGCACCCCGGGGGGGACAAATTCACCCCTCCACTTT. Protein product: CASTPGGTNSPLHF.

This clone occurred once. This specimen includes other DNA sequences encoding the same CDR3. V usage is TRBV5-4 and J usage is TRBJ1-2; 8 bases match TRBD1. Germline trimming cut 5 bases from V and 3 bases from J; bases unmatched to any gene: 3. The germline gives CDR1 SGHNT, CDR2 YYREEE (reference sequence). The CDR3 is 13 amino acids. The CDR3 DNA sequence: TGTGCCAGCAGACCGACAGGGGACTATGGCTACACCTTC. This gives the protein CASRPTGDYGYTF. Based on the CDR3 plus reference TRBV5-4 and TRBJ1-2, the full variable domain is ETGVTQSPTHLIKTRGQQVTLRCSSQSGHNTVSWYQQALGQGPQFIFQYYREEENGRGNFPPRFSGLQFPNYSSELNVNALELDDSALYLCASRPTGDYGYTFGSGTRLTVV.

This chain links TRBV4-1 with TRBJ1-1, with D tentatively TRBD1 (5 bases). This CDR3 has 16 residues. The V end was cut by 1 base, the J end by 5 bases, with 17 bases between. The germline CDR1 and CDR2 sequences are MGHRA and YSYEKL. CDR3 in DNA: TGCGCCAGCAGCCAAGCCGTTGGCAGGGTAGTGACTGAAGCTTTCTTT. Translation: CASSQAVGRVVTEAFF.

This chain joins TRBV11-2 and TRBJ1-2, with 11 bases identical to TRBD1. The CDR3 runs 15 residues. Losses at the gene ends were 3 bases for V and 4 bases for J; bases not matched to a gene: 4. Germline CDR1 reads SGHAT; CDR2 reads FQNNGV. CDR3 in DNA: TGTGCCAGCAGCTTGGGGGACAGGGGGATCTATGGCTACACCTTC. Translating gives CASSLGDRGIYGYTF.

This clone has only one observation. The chain employs TRBV6-5 and TRBJ2-7; D possibly corresponds to TRBD2 (5 bases). V was trimmed by 2 bases and J by 3 bases, leaving 8 bases between them. This CDR3 is 13 amino acids long. Germline V gene lookup returns CDR1 MNHEY and CDR2 SVGAGI. DNA of the CDR3: TGTGCCAGCAGTTACGCGGGTTTCTACGAGCAGTACTTC. It codes for CASSYAGFYEQYF.

This chain joins TRBV6-5 and TRBJ1-2; D might be TRBD1 (5 bases). The CDR3 totals 11 residues. Per the germline V gene, CDR1 is MNHEY and CDR2 is SVGAGI. V gave up 5 bases and J gave up 8 bases, with 9 bases separating them. The CDR3 spells CASSAGYGYTF. Here the CDR3 DNA reads TGTGCCAGCAGTGCAGGGTACGGCTACACCTTC.

The chain couples TRBV6-6 to TRBJ1-5; D not certain. The V gene lost 4 bases and the J gene lost 7 bases, with 8 bases spanning the gap. The CDR3 spans 12 residues. Germline V gene data show CDR1 as MNHNY and CDR2 as SVGAGI (reference sequence). The CDR3 nucleotides are TGTGCCAGCAGTTTAAGCTCGCAGCCCCAGCATTTT. Translating it yields CASSLSSQPQHF.

The chain combines TRBV27 with TRBJ2-5; tentatively, D is TRBD1 (6 bases). The CDR3 sequence is 15 residues long. The V and J ends lost 3 bases and 5 bases respectively, with 16 bases between them. The germline V gene has CDR1 MNHEY and CDR2 SMNVEV (reference sequence). DNA of the CDR3: TGTGCCAGCAGTTTCGAAACAGGGCGAACGGAGACCCAGTACTTC. This codes for CASSFETGRTETQYF.

CDR3 DNA sequence: TGTGCCAGCTCACGGGGACAGGGGGGTACTGAGCCCCAGCATTTT. It encodes CASSRGQGGTEPQHF. V is TRBV18 and J is TRBJ1-5, with 11 bases matching TRBD1. This CDR3 comprises 15 residues. The J segment lost 8 bases and the V segment lost 4 bases, leaving 7 bases of the junction unmatched. Germline-derived CDR1 and CDR2 are KGHSH and LQKENI.